This TCR beta chain comes out of a study of CD4 T cells in relation to SARS-CoV-2 and coronaviruses. Study at large: The restricting HLA molecule for shared crossreactive spike epitopes was mapped. Whole-study results and caveats: Crossreactive clones expanded significantly less to SARS-CoV-2 than monoreactive clones. The cross-reactivity analysis covered only spike protein, not other viral proteins.

Clones were sequenced by immunoSEQ multiplex PCR, and TCRdb holds only the in-frame ones, with some missing. The sample lists around 35,000 clones, 75% to 90% occurring once. CDR1 is MNHEY, CDR2 SVGEGT, per germline. With V trimmed by 6 bases and J by 0 bases, 4 bases remained unmatched. CDR3 size: 15 residues. On this clone: Antigen unknown.

The sequence was obtained from an adult with COVID-19. The V gene is TRBV6-2 or TRBV6-3, the J gene TRBJ2-1, with 8 bases that match TRBD2. Sequences were obtained from memory CD4+ T cells from PBMCs. The CDR3 protein is CASSAGTSSYNEQFF. CDR3 nucleotides: TGTGCCAGCAGCGCCGGGACTAGCTCCTACAATGAGCAGTTCTTC.